This is a list of T cell receptor beta chains from one sample in a study of blood T cell repertoires in COVID-19. Sequenced by immunoSEQ multiplex PCR; TCRdb stores in-frame clones only, minus some. The table lists 190,000 or so clones, around nine tenths of them singletons, with about 0.96% in the top ten. What was sequenced was peripheral blood. Receptor source: a woman aged 18-29 years who had recovered from COVID-19. CDR3s include the opening cysteine and the closing phenylalanine or tryptophan. D genes are given only for firm matches. A clone size is listed for some rows: how often the clone was seen (once, few, many), or a class if it is expanded.

TRBJ1-5,TRBV5-6,TRBD1,once,TGTGCCAGCAGCTTGGTCGGGGACAGGGATAGTCAGCCCCAGCATTTT,CASSLVGDRDSQPQHF
TRBJ1-5,TRBV4-3,-,-,TGCGCCAGCAGCCAAGATTTCCTTCCAGGGAACGGCGGGGGGCAGCCCCAGCATTTT,CASSQDFLPGNGGGQPQHF
TRBJ2-3,TRBV18,-,-,TGTGCCAGCTCACCCGGGAGCTCAGATACGCAGTATTTT,CASSPGSSDTQYF
TRBJ2-7,TRBV6-2/TRBV6-3,TRBD2,-,TGTGCCAGCAGTTACGTCACTAGCGGGGGGCGCTACGAGCAGTACTTC,CASSYVTSGGRYEQYF
TRBJ2-6,TRBV6-4,-,-,TGTGCCAGCAGTGAAGGGGCTGGGGCCAACGTCCTGACTTTC,CASSEGAGANVLTF
TRBJ1-2,TRBV7-3,TRBD1,-,TGTGCCAGCAGCCCGATCCCAGGGGGCCTCTATGGCTACACCTTC,CASSPIPGGLYGYTF
TRBJ2-3,TRBV2,TRBD2,-,TGTGCCAGCAGTGAGGGATGGACTAGCGGCACAGATACGCAGTATTTT,CASSEGWTSGTDTQYF
TRBJ2-3,TRBV7-8,-,-,TGTGCCAGCAGCTTAACTAGCTCCACAGATACGCAGTATTTT,CASSLTSSTDTQYF
TRBJ1-5,TRBV12-3/TRBV12-4,-,-,TGTGCCAGCAGCCGGGGGTTTGCTCAGCCCCAGCATTTT,CASSRGFAQPQHF
TRBJ1-1,TRBV7-9,TRBD1,-,TGTGCCAGCAGCGTGGGGACAGTCGAAGCTTTCTTT,CASSVGTVEAFF
TRBJ2-2,TRBV18,TRBD2,-,TGTGCCAGCTCCCCCCCGATAGCGGGGGAGAACACCGGGGAGCTGTTTTTT,CASSPPIAGENTGELFF
TRBJ2-7,TRBV24-1,TRBD1,few,TGTGCCACCAGTGATTCGAAAGGGACAGGGAACGAGCAGTACTTC,CATSDSKGTGNEQYF
TRBJ1-6,TRBV27,TRBD1,-,TGTGCCAGCAGTTCGGACAGGGGGAGTTCACCCCTCCACTTT,CASSSDRGSSPLHF
TRBJ1-2,TRBV5-6,-,-,TGTGCCAGCAGCTTGTCTAAGTTTAGCAGCGAATTCTATGGCTACACCTTC,CASSLSKFSSEFYGYTF
TRBJ1-6,TRBV19,-,-,TGTGCCAGTAGTGGACAGTTGTTGAGCTCCTATAATTCACCCCTCCACTTT,CASSGQLLSSYNSPLHF
TRBJ1-5,TRBV3-1/TRBV3-2,-,-,TGTGCCAGCAGCCAAGATGAGGCGGGGAGCAATCAGCCCCAGCATTTT,CASSQDEAGSNQPQHF
TRBJ2-3,TRBV18,-,-,TGTGCCAGCTCACCGGGGGGTAGCCTCACAGATACGCAGTATTTT,CASSPGGSLTDTQYF
TRBJ1-3,TRBV2,-,once,TGTGCCAGCAGTGAAGCGCTTCTGATACGAGTCTCTGGAAACACCATATATTTT,CASSEALLIRVSGNTIYF
TRBJ2-3,TRBV6-4,TRBD2,-,TGTGCCAGCAGTGAGCGGGGGGGCCCCTCCACAGATACGCAGTATTTT,CASSERGGPSTDTQYF
TRBJ2-5,TRBV4-3,-,once,TGCGCCAGCAGCCAAGAAGGGGCAGGCATCAAGACCCAGTACTTC,CASSQEGAGIKTQYF
TRBJ2-3,TRBV5-1,TRBD2,-,TGCGCCAGCAGCCACTCGGCGAGCGGGAGAGGGGGAGATACGCAGTATTTT,CASSHSASGRGGDTQYF
TRBJ1-1,TRBV12-3/TRBV12-4,-,once,TGTGCCAGCAGTTTACGGGCGGGCACTGAAGCTTTCTTT,CASSLRAGTEAFF
TRBJ1-3,TRBV7-2,-,-,TGTGCCAGCAGCTTAGCCCGGCAGGGCGCAGGAAACACCATATATTTT,CASSLARQGAGNTIYF
TRBJ2-3,TRBV6-6,TRBD2,once,TGTGCCAGCGCGCTAGCGGGGGGGGATACGCAGTATTTT,CASALAGGDTQYF
TRBJ2-1,TRBV14,-,-,TGTGCCAGCAGCCAAGGAGGGGCGGGAAGGTACAATGAGCAGTTCTTC,CASSQGGAGRYNEQFF
TRBJ2-7,TRBV5-4,-,few,TGTGCCAGCAGCTTGGCCGGACCAGGGTCCAACCTGGTGGAGCAGTACTTC,CASSLAGPGSNLVEQYF
TRBJ2-1,TRBV2,TRBD2,-,TGTGCCAGCAGTGAAGGGGGACTAGCGGGGGCAAAGCAGTTCTTC,CASSEGGLAGAKQFF
TRBJ1-2,TRBV24-1,-,-,TGTGCCACCAGTGATTACATCTATGGCTACACCTTC,CATSDYIYGYTF
TRBJ2-1,TRBV25-1,TRBD1,-,TGTGCCAGCAGTGCCCGGGACAGCTTTTACAATGAGCAGTTCTTC,CASSARDSFYNEQFF
TRBJ1-2,TRBV7-9,-,-,TGTGCCAGCCAGCCGCAGGCCGACTACTCCTATGGCTACACCTTC,CASQPQADYSYGYTF
TRBJ2-1,TRBV7-2,TRBD1,-,TGTGCCAGCAGCTTACCTCGGGACAGGGGGACTTACAATGAGCAGTTCTTC,CASSLPRDRGTYNEQFF
TRBJ1-6,TRBV4-3,-,-,TGCGCCAGCAGCCAAAGGGTAGGGGATTCACCCCTCCACTTT,CASSQRVGDSPLHF
TRBJ2-7,TRBV12-3/TRBV12-4,TRBD1,-,TGTGCCAGCAGTTTGGGCAGGGGGAACGAGCAGTACTTC,CASSLGRGNEQYF
TRBJ2-6,TRBV25-1,TRBD1,once,TGTGCCAGCAGTCCACAGGGGAGCTCTGGGGCCAACGTCCTGACTTTC,CASSPQGSSGANVLTF
TRBJ2-5,TRBV7-2,-,-,TGTGCCAGCAGGTCTCGGGGGGCAGGGGAGACCCAGTACTTC,CASRSRGAGETQYF
TRBJ1-1,TRBV19,-,-,TGTGCCAGTAGTATGGTACTGATGAACACTGAAGCTTTCTTT,CASSMVLMNTEAFF
TRBJ1-1,TRBV19,-,-,TGTGCCAGTAGTTTCGGGGGTAACACTGAAGCTTTCTTT,CASSFGGNTEAFF
TRBJ1-2,TRBV10-3,-,-,TGTGCCATCAGTGACTCCGGGAGTTATGAGGACTATGGCTACACCTTC,CAISDSGSYEDYGYTF
TRBJ2-7,TRBV19,TRBD2,-,TGTGCCAGTAGTATTACTGGGCGGGGGAGCGACGAGCAGTACTTC,CASSITGRGSDEQYF
TRBJ2-2,TRBV10-3,-,-,TGTGCCATCAGGTCCGGGACATCGAACACCGGGGAGCTGTTTTTT,CAIRSGTSNTGELFF
TRBJ2-1,TRBV5-1,TRBD2,-,TGCGCCAGCGCCTCGCGGGGGGAAAGGGATGAGCAGTTCTTC,CASASRGERDEQFF
TRBJ1-5,TRBV28,-,-,TGTGCCAGCAGTAAACTGACCCTCAGGTCGGATAGCAATCAGCCCCAGCATTTT,CASSKLTLRSDSNQPQHF
TRBJ2-3,TRBV5-8,TRBD2,-,TGTGCCAGCAGCTTCGGGGGGATCCACACAGATACGCAGTATTTT,CASSFGGIHTDTQYF
TRBJ1-2,TRBV13,-,-,TGTGCCAGCAGCCCGAGGGTCAATAACTATGGCTACACCTTC,CASSPRVNNYGYTF
TRBJ2-2,TRBV9,-,-,TGTGCCAGCAGCGTACAACCCCGACAGGACACCGGGGAGCTGTTTTTT,CASSVQPRQDTGELFF
TRBJ2-1,TRBV7-2,-,few,TGTGCCAGCAGCCCCAGGGGGAGGAATGAGCAGTTCTTC,CASSPRGRNEQFF
TRBJ1-6,TRBV9,-,-,TGTGCCAGCAGCGTAGGGGGCCAGGGTTGGAATTCACCCCTCCACTTT,CASSVGGQGWNSPLHF
TRBJ2-2,TRBV7-3,-,few,TGTGCCAGCAGCTCCGAGCAGGCACACACCGGGGAGCTGTTTTTT,CASSSEQAHTGELFF
TRBJ1-6,TRBV5-1,TRBD1,-,TGCGCCAGCAGCTTGGGATCGGGACAGGTCGGTTCACCCCTCCACTTT,CASSLGSGQVGSPLHF